The 13 T cell receptor beta chains in this list originate from one sample, sequenced in a study of blood T cell repertoires in COVID-19. The method was immunoSEQ multiplex PCR; TCRdb's version includes in-frame clones alone and lacks a portion of them. The table shows fewer than 85,000 clones, with roughly 82% occurring only once. What was sequenced was peripheral blood. These receptors all come from a human donor in a cohort sampled during active COVID-19.

V and J are TRBV5-5 and TRBJ1-1; D perhaps matches TRBD1 (5 bases). CDR3 length: 13 amino acids. V was pared by 7 bases and J by 2 bases, with 12 bases between. CDR1 and CDR2 from the germline V gene are SGHKS and YYEKEE (reference sequence). The CDR3 DNA reads as TGTGCCAGCGAAAGGGGCGCAAACACTGAAGCTTTCTTT. Its translation: CASERGANTEAFF.

There are a few counts of this clone. The genes are TRBV10-3 and TRBJ1-2; D is possibly TRBD1 (6 bases). The CDR3 is 12 residues long. V shed 10 bases and J shed 8 bases, with 17 bases lying between them. Germline-derived CDR1 and CDR2 are ENHRY and SYGVKD. CDR3 in amino acids: CATLRAGAGYTF. The CDR3 DNA follows: TGTGCCACCCTTCGGGCAGGGGCCGGCTACACCTTC.

The gene calls are TRBV5-1 and TRBJ2-1, with 11 positions matching TRBD2. With 0 bases clipped from V and 1 base from J, the junction kept 6 bases outside the gene matches. CDR1 and CDR2 from the germline V gene are SGHRS and YFSETQ. The CDR3 has 18 residues. The CDR3 loop is CASSLDSGGARSYNEQFF. The CDR3 region has the DNA TGCGCCAGCAGCTTGGATAGCGGGGGGGCGAGGTCCTACAATGAGCAGTTCTTC.

V is TRBV28 and J is TRBJ1-2; D is perhaps TRBD1 (5 bases). The germline V gene has CDR1 MDHEN and CDR2 SYDVKM. V lost 4 bases, J lost 4 bases, and 13 bases lay in between. The CDR3 extends over 14 amino acids. The CDR3 DNA reads as TGTGCCAGCAGTTCCCATCGGGGGGTCTATGGCTACACCTTC. Its translation: CASSSHRGVYGYTF.

This clone was seen only a few times. The genes are TRBV6-5 and TRBJ1-3, with D tentatively TRBD1 (5 bases). CDR1 MNHEY and CDR2 SVGAGI come from the germline V gene. The CDR3 runs 14 residues. Trimming cost V 6 bases and J 0 bases, with 9 bases left between them. The CDR3 loop reads CASSSRVSGNTIYF. CDR3 bases: TGTGCCAGCAGCTCCAGGGTCTCTGGAAACACCATATATTTT.

The DNA of the CDR3 is TGTGCCACTAATGAACAGGGGGGTCACACTGAAGCTTTCTTT. Translation: CATNEQGGHTEAFF. This chain connects TRBV19 to TRBJ1-1, with 8 bases that match TRBD1. The CDR3 runs 14 residues. The germline V gene has CDR1 LNHDA and CDR2 SQIVND (reference sequence). V lost 10 bases, J lost 3 bases, and 10 bases stayed unmatched.

This clone was found once. V gene TRBV5-4 combines with J gene TRBJ2-7, with D perhaps TRBD1 (5 bases). Germline V gene data show CDR1 as SGHNT and CDR2 as YYREEE (reference sequence). The CDR3 has 14 residues. The V and J ends lost 0 bases and 3 bases respectively, with 10 bases between them. The DNA for the CDR3 is TGTGCCAGCAGCTTGGCTGTGACAGACTACGAGCAGTACTTC. This translates into CASSLAVTDYEQYF.

The chain employs TRBV3-1 (or the pseudogene TRBV3-2) and TRBJ2-5; tentatively, D is TRBD1 (6 bases). This CDR3 has 13 residues. Germline loops: CDR1 LGHDT, CDR2 YNNKEL (reference sequence). V was pared by 2 bases and J by 5 bases, with 9 bases between. CDR3 DNA sequence: TGTGCCAGCAGCCAAATAAGGGGGGAGACCCAGTACTTC. It encodes CASSQIRGETQYF.

This chain connects TRBV28 to TRBJ2-7; D possibly corresponds to TRBD2 (6 bases). CDR3 length: 14 residues. Trimming removed 7 bases from V and 3 bases from J, with 16 bases in between. Germline V gene data show CDR1 as MDHEN and CDR2 as SYDVKM. This CDR3 reads CASNRRAGLYEQYF. As DNA, the CDR3 is TGTGCCAGCAACCGGAGGGCAGGGCTCTACGAGCAGTACTTC.

This chain joins TRBV10-2 and TRBJ1-3; 8 bases line up with TRBD1. Germline V gene sequence: CDR1 WSHSY, CDR2 SAAADI. The CDR3 runs to 15 residues. J gave up 4 bases and V 6 bases, and 8 bases lay outside the gene matches. CDR3 nucleotide sequence: TGCGCCAGCAGAACATCAGGGGGCGACGGAAACACCATATATTTT. Amino acids: CASRTSGGDGNTIYF.

The chain couples TRBV5-1 to TRBJ2-2; no reliable D call. Trimming removed 0 bases from V and 6 bases from J, with 12 bases in between. From germline, CDR1 is SGHRS and CDR2 YFSETQ. The CDR3 is made up of 15 amino acids. CDR3 sequence (DNA): TGCGCCAGCAGCTTGGCTCGGAGTCGGTCCGGGGAGCTGTTTTTT. Translation gives CASSLARSRSGELFF.

J is TRBJ2-1 and V is TRBV7-6; 8 bases align to TRBD2. The germline CDR1 and CDR2 sequences are SGHVS and FNYEAQ. Germline trimming cut 2 bases from V and 5 bases from J; bases unmatched to any gene: 14. The CDR3 extends over 18 amino acids. Here the CDR3 reads CASSLSASGGGFDNEQFF. CDR3 in DNA: TGTGCCAGCAGCTTAAGCGCCTCGGGGGGGGGCTTCGACAATGAGCAGTTCTTC.

The chain couples TRBV4-2 to TRBJ2-7, with D uncertain. Germline assignment: CDR1 LGHNA and CDR2 YNFKEQ. The CDR3 is 14 amino acids. Trimming removed 0 bases from V and 3 bases from J, with 9 bases in between. CDR3 nucleotides: TGTGCCAGCAGCCAAGAGAGGAATCTCTACGAGCAGTACTTC. Translating gives CASSQERNLYEQYF.